The entry below describes one T cell receptor (beta chain). This sample is drawn from a study of T cell changes during pregnancy in multiple sclerosis. Repertoires were generated with immunoSEQ multiplex PCR, while TCRdb's copy carries only in-frame clones and drops some. The sample contains 35,000 to 40,000 clones, roughly nine tenths of which appear only once. CDR1 is LGHNA and CDR2 is YNFKEQ in the germline V gene. Trimming took off 1 base at V and 8 bases at J, with 24 bases between the two ends. The CDR3 runs to 18 residues. The genes are TRBV4-2 and TRBJ2-1; D is possibly TRBD2 (5 bases). Sequencing used CD8+ T cells from peripheral blood mononuclear cells, obtained in the third trimester of pregnancy. The TCR was taken from a female donor with multiple sclerosis, enrolled in a pregnancy study. The CDR3 DNA reads TGTGCCAGCAGCCAAGTAGTGGTAGGGAGCGTCTTAATTGATGAGCAGTTCTTC. This codes for CASSQVVVGSVLIDEQFF.